The following is a TCR beta chain sequence with its context. The data stem from a study of chronic HIV infection and antiretroviral therapy. Germline V gene lookup returns CDR1 MDHEN and CDR2 SYDVKM. The germline V and J ends were trimmed by 0 bases and 0 bases, with 3 bases remaining between them. The CDR3 runs 14 residues. TCRdb reprocessed the 5' RACE reads via MiXCR and lists one record per CDR3 protein. The repertoire includes 39,000 or so distinct CDR3 sequences, about 8.1% of them detected once, and 2.5% to 3.5% sits in the top ten. Sequencing input: peripheral blood. This receptor was taken from an adult who had HIV and had not received antiretroviral therapy, or was an uninfected healthy control (not recorded which). This chain links TRBV28 with TRBJ1-5; no definite D call. CDR3 residues: CASSLWVSNQPQHF. The CDR3 DNA sequence: TGTGCCAGCAGTTTATGGGTTAGCAATCAGCCCCAGCATTTT. The complete variable domain, with remaining parts taken from reference TRBV28 and TRBJ1-5, reads DVKVTQSSRYLVKRTGEKVFLECVQDMDHENMFWYRQDPGLGLRLIYFSYDVKMKEKGDIPEGYSVSREKKERFSLILESASTNQTSMYLCASSLWVSNQPQHFGDGTRLSIL.